Following are 23 T cell receptor beta chains from one sample sequenced in a study of T cells in Graves' hyperthyroidism and ophthalmopathy. Regions amplified from RNA transcripts were the TCR beta CDR3 regions. The HTBI primer set served for first-round RT-PCR of the TCR CDR3. One entry per CDR3 protein, called by TCRdb with MiXCR from the multiplex PCR reads. The top ten hold around a quarter of the sample, which has fewer than 400,000 distinct CDR3 sequences, around a sixth seen once. Sequenced material: blood. These receptors were collected from a woman between 18 and 30 years old with Graves' hyperthyroidism that later progressed to Graves' ophthalmopathy.

This clonotype was seen more than once but under ten times. The rearrangement uses TRBV28 and TRBJ2-1; D is ambiguous. Germline assignment: CDR1 MDHEN and CDR2 SYDVKM. V was pared by 6 bases and J by 4 bases, with 7 bases between. The length of the CDR3 is 12 residues. The chain's CDR3 is CASSGAYNEQFF. The CDR3 DNA reads as TGTGCCAGCAGCGGCGCGTACAATGAGCAGTTCTTC.

Ten or more counts support this clonotype. V is TRBV20-1 and J is TRBJ2-7, with D perhaps assigned TRBD1 or TRBD2 (6 bases each). The CDR3 is 14 amino acids. Germline-derived CDR1 and CDR2 are DFQATT and SNEGSKA (reference sequence). Trimming stripped 5 bases from V and 0 bases from J, with 14 bases between. This CDR3 is CSALAGHLSYEQYF. In DNA form, the CDR3 reads TGCAGTGCTCTCGCGGGACACCTCTCCTACGAGCAGTACTTC.

This clonotype has at least ten counts. The chain joins TRBV4-1 to TRBJ2-4; D perhaps matches TRBD1 (6 bases). Germline-derived CDR1 and CDR2 are MGHRA and YSYEKL. The V and J ends lost 1 base and 6 bases respectively, with 13 bases between them. The CDR3 is 15 amino acids. CDR3 loop: CASSQGSGVGNIQYF. The CDR3 nucleotides are TGCGCCAGCAGCCAAGGGTCAGGGGTCGGAAACATTCAGTACTTC.

This clonotype was counted many times. The chain joins TRBV6-2 or TRBV6-3 to TRBJ2-1; D may be TRBD2 (5 bases). Germline-derived CDR1 and CDR2 are MNHEY and SVGEGT. The CDR3 extends over 12 amino acids. Trimming took 2 bases from V and 9 from J, leaving 8 bases between them. DNA for the CDR3: TGTGCCAGCAGTTACACGAGGGTTGAGCAGTTCTTC. Amino acids: CASSYTRVEQFF.

In this sample, this clonotype turned up many times. The chain carries TRBV18 and TRBJ2-1; D is perhaps TRBD2 (5 bases). Between the trimmed V and J ends, which lost 3 bases and 8 bases, there was a span of 17 bases. The germline gives CDR1 KGHSH, CDR2 LQKENI. The CDR3 length is 15 residues. The CDR3: CASSPVTVIGDEQFF. The CDR3 region has the DNA TGTGCCAGCTCACCCGTTACGGTAATCGGGGATGAGCAGTTCTTC.

This clonotype was detected many times. J is TRBJ2-7 and V is TRBV7-2; 8 bases match TRBD2. CDR1 is SGHTA, CDR2 FQGNSA, per germline. The junction had 9 bases not matched to a gene; V was cut back by 4 bases and J by 4 bases. This CDR3 is 15 amino acids long. The CDR3 region is CASSSISGIAYEQYF. The CDR3 DNA follows: TGTGCCAGCAGCTCCATTAGCGGGATAGCGTACGAGCAGTACTTC.

V gene TRBV9 combines with J gene TRBJ2-2; D possibly uses TRBD1 or TRBD2 (5 bases each). Germline CDR1 and CDR2: SGDLS and YYNGEE. Trimming shortened V by 0 bases and J by 2 bases, and 11 bases separated the two germline ends. The CDR3 loop spans 16 amino acids. The CDR3 is CASSVGQGANTGELFF. The DNA for the CDR3 is TGTGCCAGCAGCGTAGGTCAGGGAGCTAACACCGGGGAGCTGTTTTTT.

Written as DNA, the CDR3 is TGTGCCAGCAGCCAAGAGTTGCTAGTCACAGATACGCAGTATTTT. The encoded protein is CASSQELLVTDTQYF. This chain links TRBV3-1 with TRBJ2-3, with unresolved D. This CDR3 comprises 15 residues. Germline V gene sequence: CDR1 LGHDT, CDR2 YNNKEL (reference sequence). The V and J ends lost 0 bases and 2 bases respectively, with 9 bases between them.

V is TRBV20-1 and J is TRBJ2-1, with 11 bases lining up with TRBD2. CDR3 length: 15 amino acids. The V and J ends lost 4 bases and 5 bases, in that order; junction bases with no gene match: 7. The V gene's germline CDR1 is DFQATT and CDR2 SNEGSKA (reference sequence). This chain's CDR3 is CSAKSGTSGNNEQFF. CDR3 coding DNA: TGCAGTGCTAAATCCGGGACTAGCGGAAACAATGAGCAGTTCTTC.

The V call is TRBV24-1, the J call TRBJ2-5; 9 nucleotides match TRBD1. CDR3 length equals 14 residues. V was clipped by 5 bases and J by 5 bases; unmatched bases: 5. The V gene's germline CDR1 is KGHDR and CDR2 SFDVKD. The CDR3 bases are TGTGCCACCAGTGTCTTGACAGGGGGGGAGACCCAGTACTTC. It yields the protein CATSVLTGGETQYF.

V usage is TRBV27 and J usage is TRBJ2-1; D is unresolved. Trimming took off 3 bases at V and 6 bases at J, with 9 bases between the two ends. CDR3 length: 13 residues. In germline, CDR1 is MNHEY, CDR2 SMNVEV (reference sequence). CDR3: CASSFASSNEQFF. DNA of the CDR3: TGTGCCAGCAGTTTCGCAAGTAGCAATGAGCAGTTCTTC.

This clonotype was seen repeatedly, ten times or more. This chain links TRBV20-1 with TRBJ2-1; D possibly corresponds to TRBD1 (6 bases). From germline, CDR1 is DFQATT and CDR2 SNEGSKA (reference sequence). The CDR3 covers 16 residues. With 6 bases removed from V and 8 bases from J, the gap between germline ends came to 26 bases. The DNA for the CDR3 is TGCAGTGCGGGACAACCTAGCCTAGGGATACGGGATGAGCAGTTCTTC. Encoded protein: CSAGQPSLGIRDEQFF.

The chain combines TRBV20-1 with TRBJ2-1, with a weak D call TRBD2 (6 bases). The ends were cut back, 3 bases at V and 8 bases at J, with 14 bases in the middle. The CDR3 loop spans 13 amino acids. Germline assignment: CDR1 DFQATT and CDR2 SNEGSKA (reference sequence). The CDR3 sequence is CSARAPTSHEQFF. CDR3 nucleotides: TGCAGTGCTAGGGCCCCAACTAGCCATGAGCAGTTCTTC.

In its sample, this clonotype was seen many times. The chain combines TRBV2 with TRBJ2-3; D is perhaps TRBD2 (6 bases). The CDR3 is made up of 14 amino acids. With 8 bases removed from V and 1 base from J, the gap between germline ends came to 13 bases. Germline CDR1 is SNHLY and CDR2 is FYNNEI. The CDR3: CASCLEGGTDTQYF. The CDR3 DNA follows: TGTGCCAGCTGTCTGGAGGGTGGCACAGATACGCAGTATTTT. Full variable domain (outside the CDR3, taken from reference TRBV2 and TRBJ2-3): EPEVTQTPSHQVTQMGQEVILRCVPISNHLYFYWYRQILGQKVEFLVSFYNNEISEKSEIFDDQFSVERPDGSNFTLKIRSTKLEDSAMYFCASCLEGGTDTQYFGPGTRLTVL.

This clonotype was seen ten or more times. V and J are TRBV7-9 and TRBJ2-5; D might be TRBD2 (6 bases). This CDR3 contains 14 residues. The ends were cut back, 5 bases at V and 5 bases at J, with 15 bases in the middle. Germline values: CDR1 SEHNR, CDR2 FQNEAQ (reference sequence). The CDR3 loop is CASSLRAGGETQYF. CDR3 nucleotide sequence: TGTGCCAGCAGCCTCCGGGCAGGAGGGGAGACCCAGTACTTC.

The chain couples TRBV30 to TRBJ1-5, with TRBD1 matching over 7 bases. Germline-derived CDR1 and CDR2 are GTSNPN and SVGIG (reference sequence). J was trimmed by 0 bases and V by 2 bases; bases with no gene match: 10. The CDR3 consists of 17 residues. Here the CDR3 reads CAWSFPQGENSNQPQHF. The CDR3 DNA is TGTGCCTGGAGTTTCCCTCAGGGGGAGAATAGCAATCAGCCCCAGCATTTT. The whole variable domain, filled in from reference TRBV30 and TRBJ1-5, reads SQTIHQWPATLVQPVGSPLSLECTVEGTSNPNLYWYRQAAGRGLQLLFYSVGIGQISSEVPQNLSASRPQDRQFILSSKKLLLSDSGFYLCAWSFPQGENSNQPQHFGDGTRLSIL.

The CDR3 DNA reads as TGTGCCAGCAGTGGCAACGGGCAGCCGAACACTGAAGCTTTCTTT. This gives the protein CASSGNGQPNTEAFF. The V gene is TRBV25-1, the J gene TRBJ1-1, with unresolved D. The CDR3 loop spans 15 amino acids. Germline CDR1 MGHDK, CDR2 SYGVNS. The V end was cut by 4 bases, the J end by 1 base, with 13 bases between.

This clonotype appeared many times. This chain links TRBV13 with TRBJ2-7; D is unclear. The CDR3 spans 12 residues. In germline, CDR1 is PRHDT, CDR2 FYEKMQ (reference sequence). Between the trimmed V and J ends, which lost 3 bases and 6 bases, there was a span of 9 bases. The CDR3 coding sequence is TGTGCCAGCAGCTTGTCGGTGAGCGAGCAGTACTTC. Translating gives CASSLSVSEQYF.

This clonotype was recorded many times. The rearrangement joins TRBV20-1 to TRBJ2-3, with D possibly TRBD2 on 5 matching bases. This CDR3 has 14 residues. Germline CDR1 DFQATT, CDR2 SNEGSKA (reference sequence). The V end lost 3 bases, the J end lost 0 bases, and 10 bases lay between the germline ends. The CDR3 DNA follows: TGCAGTGCTAGGAAAGCGGCAAGCACAGATACGCAGTATTTT. Translation gives CSARKAASTDTQYF.

A remark on this clonotype: One junction end does not reproduce the germline sequence, and a read error may be involved. The chain joins TRBV4-2 to TRBJ2-2, with 7 bases that match TRBD1. Per germline, CDR1 LGHNA and CDR2 YNFKEQ. The CDR3 contains 18 residues. The CDR3 DNA is TGTGCCAACAGCCAAGTCCCGCCCGCAGGGGGGAACACCGGGGAGCTGTTTTTT. Amino acids: CANSQVPPAGGNTGELFF.

The rearrangement joins TRBV6-1 to TRBJ1-2; D remains unclear. The V gene lost 6 bases and the J gene lost 2 bases, with 13 bases spanning the gap. The CDR3 has 14 amino acids. In germline, CDR1 is MNHNS, CDR2 SASEGT. CDR3 sequence reads: CASRPSGENYGYTF. CDR3 DNA: TGTGCCAGCAGACCCTCGGGCGAGAACTATGGCTACACCTTC.

The chain joins TRBV2 to TRBJ2-7; a possible D gene is TRBD2 (5 bases). Deletions cut 7 bases from V and 3 bases from J, with 22 bases between. CDR1 and CDR2 from the germline V gene are SNHLY and FYNNEI. This CDR3 region has 16 residues. The CDR3 sequence is CASKEDPTRAGYEQYF. The CDR3 DNA reads as TGTGCCAGCAAAGAGGACCCGACACGTGCGGGCTACGAGCAGTACTTC.

This clonotype was seen repeatedly, ten times or more. This CDR3 reads CASNPTGLNNEQFF. CDR3 in DNA: TGTGCCAGCAACCCCACGGGTCTGAACAATGAGCAGTTCTTC. The J gene is TRBJ2-1, the V gene TRBV12-3 or TRBV12-4; D unclear. The V and J ends lost 7 bases and 5 bases respectively, with 15 bases between them. The CDR3 totals 14 residues.